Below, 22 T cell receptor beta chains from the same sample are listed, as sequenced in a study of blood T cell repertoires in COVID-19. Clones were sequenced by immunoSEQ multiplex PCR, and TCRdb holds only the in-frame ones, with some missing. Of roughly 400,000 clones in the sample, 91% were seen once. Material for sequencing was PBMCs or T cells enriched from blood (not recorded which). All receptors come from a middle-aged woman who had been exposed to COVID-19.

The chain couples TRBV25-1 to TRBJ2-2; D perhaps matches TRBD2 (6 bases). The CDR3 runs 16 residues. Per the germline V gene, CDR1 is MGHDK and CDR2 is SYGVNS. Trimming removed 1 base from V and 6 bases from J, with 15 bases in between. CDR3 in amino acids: CASSESGWGDPGELFF. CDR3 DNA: TGTGCCAGCAGTGAATCCGGGTGGGGGGACCCCGGGGAGCTGTTTTTT.

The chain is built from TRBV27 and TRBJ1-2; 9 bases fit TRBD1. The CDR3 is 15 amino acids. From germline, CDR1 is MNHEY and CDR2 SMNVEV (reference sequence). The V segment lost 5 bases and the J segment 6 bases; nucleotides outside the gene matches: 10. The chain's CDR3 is CASSQLDRGSNGYTF. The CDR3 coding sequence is TGTGCCAGCAGTCAATTGGACAGGGGATCGAATGGCTACACCTTC.

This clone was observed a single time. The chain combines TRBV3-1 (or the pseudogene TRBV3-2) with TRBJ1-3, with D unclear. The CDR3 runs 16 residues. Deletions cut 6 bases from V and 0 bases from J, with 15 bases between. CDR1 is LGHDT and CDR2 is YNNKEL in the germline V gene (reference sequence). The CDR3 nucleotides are TGTGCCAGCAGTCTTAGAGGAGGGAGCTCTGGAAACACCATATATTTT. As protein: CASSLRGGSSGNTIYF.

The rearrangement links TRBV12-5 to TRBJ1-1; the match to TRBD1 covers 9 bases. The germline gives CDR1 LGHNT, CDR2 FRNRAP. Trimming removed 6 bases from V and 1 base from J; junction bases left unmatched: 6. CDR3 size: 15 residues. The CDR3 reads CASGPPTGGNTEAFF. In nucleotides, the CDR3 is TGTGCTAGTGGCCCCCCGACAGGGGGGAACACTGAAGCTTTCTTT.

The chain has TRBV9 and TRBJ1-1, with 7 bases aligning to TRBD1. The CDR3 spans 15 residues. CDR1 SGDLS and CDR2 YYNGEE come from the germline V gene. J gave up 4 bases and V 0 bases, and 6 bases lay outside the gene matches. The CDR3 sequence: CASSVAAGGITEAFF. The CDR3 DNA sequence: TGTGCCAGCAGCGTAGCCGCAGGGGGAATCACTGAAGCTTTCTTT. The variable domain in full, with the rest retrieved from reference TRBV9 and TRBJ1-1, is DSGVTQTPKHLITATGQRVTLRCSPRSGDLSVYWYQQSLDQGLQFLIQYYNGEERAKGNILERFSAQQFPDLHSELNLSSLELGDSALYFCASSVAAGGITEAFFGQGTRLTVV.

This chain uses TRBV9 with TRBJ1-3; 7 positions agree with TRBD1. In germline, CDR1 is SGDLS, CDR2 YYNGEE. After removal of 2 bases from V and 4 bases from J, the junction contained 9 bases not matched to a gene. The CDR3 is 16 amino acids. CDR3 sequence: CASSVRADRAGNTIYF. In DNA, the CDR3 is TGTGCCAGCAGCGTGAGGGCCGACAGGGCAGGAAACACCATATATTTT.

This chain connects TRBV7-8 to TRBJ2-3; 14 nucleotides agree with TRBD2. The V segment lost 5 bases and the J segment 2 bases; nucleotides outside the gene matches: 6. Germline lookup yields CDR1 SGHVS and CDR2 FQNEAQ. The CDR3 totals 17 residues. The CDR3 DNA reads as TGTGCCAGCAGCCCCAGGACTAGCGGGAGGTCCACAGATACGCAGTATTTT. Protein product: CASSPRTSGRSTDTQYF.

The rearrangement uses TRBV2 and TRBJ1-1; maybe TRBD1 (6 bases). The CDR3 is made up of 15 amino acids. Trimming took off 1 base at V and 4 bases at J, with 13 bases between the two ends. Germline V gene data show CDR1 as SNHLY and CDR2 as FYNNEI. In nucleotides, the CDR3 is TGTGCCAGCAGTGAAGACAGGGTTTCGTCCACTGAAGCTTTCTTT. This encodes CASSEDRVSSTEAFF.

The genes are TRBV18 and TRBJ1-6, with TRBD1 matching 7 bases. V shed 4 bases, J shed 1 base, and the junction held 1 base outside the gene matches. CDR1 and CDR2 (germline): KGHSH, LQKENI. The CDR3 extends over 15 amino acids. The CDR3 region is CASSQTGSYNSPLHF. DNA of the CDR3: TGTGCCAGCTCACAGACAGGGTCCTATAATTCACCCCTCCACTTT.

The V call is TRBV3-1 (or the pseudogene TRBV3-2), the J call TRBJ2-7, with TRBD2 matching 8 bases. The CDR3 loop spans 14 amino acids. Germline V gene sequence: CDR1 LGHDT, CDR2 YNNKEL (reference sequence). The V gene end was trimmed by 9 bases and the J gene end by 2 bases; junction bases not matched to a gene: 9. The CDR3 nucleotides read TGTGCCAGGGGAACTAGCGGACCGACCTACGAGCAGTACTTC. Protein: CARGTSGPTYEQYF.

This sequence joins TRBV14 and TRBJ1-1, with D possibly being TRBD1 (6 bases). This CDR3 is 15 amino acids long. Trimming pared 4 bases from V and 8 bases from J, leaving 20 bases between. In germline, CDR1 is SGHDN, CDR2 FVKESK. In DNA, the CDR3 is TGTGCCAGCAGCCCCAGAGGCAGGGACACTGGAGAAGCTTTCTTT. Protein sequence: CASSPRGRDTGEAFF.

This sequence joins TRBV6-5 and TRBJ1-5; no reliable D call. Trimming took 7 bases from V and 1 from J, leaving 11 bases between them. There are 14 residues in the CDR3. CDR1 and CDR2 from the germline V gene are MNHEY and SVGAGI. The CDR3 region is CASKVGSSNQPQHF. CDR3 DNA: TGTGCCAGCAAAGTGGGGAGCAGCAATCAGCCCCAGCATTTT.

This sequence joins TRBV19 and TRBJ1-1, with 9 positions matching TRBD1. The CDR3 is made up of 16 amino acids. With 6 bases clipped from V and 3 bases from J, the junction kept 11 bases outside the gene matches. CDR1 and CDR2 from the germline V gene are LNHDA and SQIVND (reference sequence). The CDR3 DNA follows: TGTGCCAGTAGGCAAACCTTGACAGGGGGTGACACTGAAGCTTTCTTT. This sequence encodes CASRQTLTGGDTEAFF.

Written as DNA, the CDR3 is TGTGCCAGTAGTATACAGGGACTGGATAATGAAAAACTGTTTTTT. It translates to CASSIQGLDNEKLFF. V and J are TRBV19 and TRBJ1-4, with D possibly TRBD1 on 5 matching bases. The V gene lost 2 bases and the J gene lost 4 bases, with 11 bases spanning the gap. CDR3 length: 15 residues. CDR1 LNHDA and CDR2 SQIVND come from the germline V gene (reference sequence).

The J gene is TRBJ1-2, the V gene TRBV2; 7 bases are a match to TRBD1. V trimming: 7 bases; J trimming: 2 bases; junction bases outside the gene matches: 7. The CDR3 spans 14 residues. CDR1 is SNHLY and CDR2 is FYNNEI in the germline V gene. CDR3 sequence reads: CASIDRVQNYGYTF. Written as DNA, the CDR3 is TGTGCCAGCATAGACAGGGTGCAAAACTATGGCTACACCTTC.

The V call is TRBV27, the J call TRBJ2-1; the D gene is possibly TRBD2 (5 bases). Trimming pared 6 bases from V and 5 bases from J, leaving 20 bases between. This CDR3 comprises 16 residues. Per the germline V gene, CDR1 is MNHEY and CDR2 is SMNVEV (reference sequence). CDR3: CASSRYRGLKNNEQFF. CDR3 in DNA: TGTGCCAGCAGCCGATACCGAGGACTGAAAAACAATGAGCAGTTCTTC.

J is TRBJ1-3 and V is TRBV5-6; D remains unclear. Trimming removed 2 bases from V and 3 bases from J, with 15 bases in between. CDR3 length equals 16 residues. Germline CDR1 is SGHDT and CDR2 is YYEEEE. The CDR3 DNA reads TGTGCCAGCAGCTTCTCGGCACTTACGGGTGGAAACACCATATATTTT. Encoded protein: CASSFSALTGGNTIYF.

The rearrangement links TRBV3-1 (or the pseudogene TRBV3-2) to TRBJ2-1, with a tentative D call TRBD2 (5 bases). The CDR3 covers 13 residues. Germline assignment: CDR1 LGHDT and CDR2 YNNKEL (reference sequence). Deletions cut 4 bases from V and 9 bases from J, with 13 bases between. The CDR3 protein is CASSRQEGSEQFF. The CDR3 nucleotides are TGTGCCAGCAGCCGTCAAGAGGGAAGTGAGCAGTTCTTC.

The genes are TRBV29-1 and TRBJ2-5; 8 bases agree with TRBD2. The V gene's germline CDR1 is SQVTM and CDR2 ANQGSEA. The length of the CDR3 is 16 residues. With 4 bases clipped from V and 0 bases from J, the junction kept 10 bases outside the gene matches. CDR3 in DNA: TGCAGCGTTGGGTTTTCGTCTAGCGGGTACCAAGAGACCCAGTACTTC. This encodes CSVGFSSSGYQETQYF.

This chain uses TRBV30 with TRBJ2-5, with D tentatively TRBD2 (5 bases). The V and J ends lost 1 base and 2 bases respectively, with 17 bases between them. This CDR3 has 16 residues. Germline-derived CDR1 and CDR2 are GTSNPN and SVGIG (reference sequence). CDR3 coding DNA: TGTGCCTGGAGTGGGTTTGGGGAGAGGTATCAAGAGACCCAGTACTTC. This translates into CAWSGFGERYQETQYF.

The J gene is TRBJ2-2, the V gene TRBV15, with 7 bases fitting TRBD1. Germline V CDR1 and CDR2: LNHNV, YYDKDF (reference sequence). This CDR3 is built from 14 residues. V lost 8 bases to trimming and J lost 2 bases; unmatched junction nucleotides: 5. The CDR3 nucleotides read TGTGCCACCCGAGGGACAGCCAACACCGGGGAGCTGTTTTTT. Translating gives CATRGTANTGELFF.

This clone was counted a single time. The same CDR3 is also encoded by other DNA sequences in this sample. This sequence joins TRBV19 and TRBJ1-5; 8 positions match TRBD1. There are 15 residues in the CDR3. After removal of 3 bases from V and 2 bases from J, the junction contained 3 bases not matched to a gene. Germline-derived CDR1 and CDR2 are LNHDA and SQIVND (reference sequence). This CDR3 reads CASSIDRGGNQPQHF. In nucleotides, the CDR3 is TGTGCCAGTAGTATCGACAGGGGTGGCAATCAGCCCCAGCATTTT.